Below are 25 T cell receptor beta chains sequenced from a single sample in a study of T cell responses to AZD1222 COVID-19 vaccine. Here immunoSEQ multiplex PCR was the method, and the copy in TCRdb shows in-frame clones only, minus some. The sample holds some 200,000 clones; approximately 90% are singletons and the top ten take 3.5% to 4%. The source material was peripheral blood, sampled 28 days after the second dose of the MenACWY control vaccine. The receptors shown here come from an adult who received the MenACWY meningococcal vaccine as a control.

This clone came up a few times. The chain employs TRBV20-1 and TRBJ1-1; D remains ambiguous. Germline CDR1 reads DFQATT; CDR2 reads SNEGSKA (reference sequence). The CDR3 is 10 residues long. V dropped 6 bases and J dropped 3 bases, with 5 bases sitting between them. CDR3 residues: CSASHTEAFF. Here the CDR3 DNA reads TGCAGTGCGAGCCACACTGAAGCTTTCTTT.

The chain recombines TRBV4-3 with TRBJ2-1; D gene ambiguous. CDR1 is LGHNA and CDR2 is YSLEER in the germline V gene. Trimming took off 1 base at V and 7 bases at J, with 14 bases between the two ends. The CDR3 has 15 amino acids. Here the CDR3 reads CASSQGLPTENEQFF. As DNA, the CDR3 is TGCGCCAGCAGCCAAGGCCTCCCTACAGAGAATGAGCAGTTCTTC.

This chain links TRBV27 with TRBJ1-2; D gene uncertain. Deletions cut 4 bases from V and 8 bases from J, with 8 bases between. The V gene's germline CDR1 is MNHEY and CDR2 SMNVEV (reference sequence). This CDR3 has 11 residues. CDR3 nucleotides: TGTGCCAGCAGTTCGGGAGTCGGCTACACCTTC. Protein sequence: CASSSGVGYTF.

The chain's CDR3 is CAWSSGSWGNEQFF. CDR3 nucleotide sequence: TGTGCCTGGAGTAGCGGGTCGTGGGGGAATGAGCAGTTCTTC. This sequence joins TRBV30 and TRBJ2-1; D might be TRBD2 (6 bases). Trimming took off 2 bases at V and 7 bases at J, with 15 bases between the two ends. This CDR3 is built from 14 residues. The V gene's germline CDR1 is GTSNPN and CDR2 SVGIG (reference sequence).

This chain connects TRBV14 to TRBJ1-1, with 7 bases that match TRBD1. Germline V gene lookup returns CDR1 SGHDN and CDR2 FVKESK. The length of the CDR3 is 14 residues. The junction had 5 bases not matched to a gene; V was cut back by 4 bases and J by 3 bases. CDR3 sequence (DNA): TGTGCCAGCAGCCCCCTACAGGGGTACACTGAAGCTTTCTTT. Translation gives CASSPLQGYTEAFF.

J is TRBJ2-1 and V is TRBV2, with TRBD2 matching 8 bases. The CDR3 contains 16 residues. From germline, CDR1 is SNHLY and CDR2 FYNNEI. The junction had 7 bases not matched to a gene; V was cut back by 2 bases and J by 4 bases. The CDR3, as DNA: TGTGCCAGCAGTGAATCGGCTAGCGGGTTTTACAATGAGCAGTTCTTC. Translated: CASSESASGFYNEQFF.

The chain joins TRBV4-3 to TRBJ1-2, with D possibly being TRBD1 (6 bases). Germline values: CDR1 LGHNA, CDR2 YSLEER. CDR3 length: 14 residues. The V gene lost 2 bases and the J gene lost 7 bases, with 14 bases spanning the gap. The DNA of the CDR3 is TGCGCCAGCAGCCAAAACGGGGGGGGCGTTGGCTACACCTTC. Translated, it gives CASSQNGGGVGYTF.

The CDR3, as DNA: TGCGCCAGCAGCTTAAAGGGGGGCCCAGATACGCAGTATTTT. Translating gives CASSLKGGPDTQYF. The chain joins TRBV5-1 to TRBJ2-3, with D perhaps assigned TRBD1 or TRBD2 (6 bases each). The V gene's germline CDR1 is SGHRS and CDR2 YFSETQ. The CDR3 contains 14 residues. Trimming pared 2 bases from V and 4 bases from J, leaving 11 bases between.

This chain uses TRBV7-3 with TRBJ2-1; TRBD2 matches 7 bases. The CDR3 runs to 13 residues. CDR1 SGHTA and CDR2 FQGTGA come from the germline V gene. Trimming cost V 5 bases and J 8 bases; bases outside gene matches: 6. The CDR3 sequence is CASSQGGWDEQFF. CDR3 nucleotide sequence: TGTGCCAGCAGCCAGGGAGGGTGGGATGAGCAGTTCTTC.

The gene calls are TRBV7-9 and TRBJ2-7, with 8 bases aligning to TRBD1. Germline CDR1 SEHNR, CDR2 FQNEAQ (reference sequence). This CDR3 is built from 15 residues. J was trimmed by 5 bases and V by 1 base; bases with no gene match: 7. CDR3 nucleotide sequence: TGTGCCAGCAGCTTAGTGACAGGGGCCTGGGACGAGCAGTACTTC. Its protein product is CASSLVTGAWDEQYF.

The chain couples TRBV2 to TRBJ1-1; D is ambiguous. Looked up from germline, CDR1 is SNHLY and CDR2 is FYNNEI. The CDR3 consists of 11 residues. The V end was cut by 7 bases, the J end by 8 bases, with 11 bases between. CDR3 sequence: CASMDYLEAFF. The CDR3 DNA is TGTGCCAGCATGGACTATCTAGAAGCTTTCTTT.

This sequence joins TRBV28 and TRBJ1-6; D is undetermined. Germline CDR1 is MDHEN and CDR2 is SYDVKM. The CDR3 is 14 amino acids. Trimming stripped 10 bases from V and 4 bases from J, with 14 bases between. Here the CDR3 reads CATSYVPYNSPLHF. In DNA form, the CDR3 reads TGTGCCACCTCCTACGTGCCTTATAATTCACCCCTCCACTTT. Together with reference TRBV28 and TRBJ1-6, the CDR3 gives the full variable domain: DVKVTQSSRYLVKRTGEKVFLECVQDMDHENMFWYRQDPGLGLRLIYFSYDVKMKEKGDIPEGYSVSREKKERFSLILESASTNQTSMYLCATSYVPYNSPLHFGNGTRLTVT.

J is TRBJ2-3 and V is TRBV28; no clear D. Germline V CDR1 and CDR2: MDHEN, SYDVKM. The CDR3 is 13 amino acids. V gave up 5 bases and J gave up 6 bases, with 12 bases separating them. CDR3: CASSAQQLDTQYF. The CDR3 nucleotides are TGTGCCAGCAGTGCACAGCAATTGGATACGCAGTATTTT.

In the case of this clone: No conserved phenylalanine or tryptophan is present at the end of the CDR3, so a read error is the likely explanation. No DNA is shown, since the ends of the CDR3 on it are uncertain; the CDR3 is the one TCRdb lists. The CDR3 is CASTPRGFRG. This chain connects TRBV6-4 to TRBJ1-2. The V gene's germline CDR1 is MRHNA and CDR2 SNTAGT. The CDR3 comprises 10 residues, both ends counted.

The V call is TRBV12-3 or TRBV12-4, the J call TRBJ1-2, with D tentatively TRBD1 (6 bases). Trimming left V 4 bases short and J 6 bases short, with 12 bases between. The CDR3 runs to 13 residues. The CDR3 DNA is TGTGCCAGCAGTTCCCACAGGGAGAATGGCTACACCTTC. This sequence encodes CASSSHRENGYTF.

This clone has only one observation. The chain carries TRBV28 and TRBJ1-5; D call uncertain. CDR3 size: 15 residues. CDR1 and CDR2 (germline): MDHEN, SYDVKM. V dropped 7 bases and J dropped 5 bases, with 18 bases sitting between them. The CDR3 DNA is TGTGCCAGCATACCAGGACCATCTGGAGATCAGCCCCAGCATTTT. Its translation is CASIPGPSGDQPQHF.

The genes are TRBV5-3 and TRBJ1-1, with D unclear. TRBV5-3 is noted as an ORF with a role that remains uncertain. The CDR3 covers 13 residues. V gave up 4 bases and J gave up 10 bases, with 17 bases separating them. CDR3 region: CARSARSFSGAFF. DNA of the CDR3: TGTGCCAGAAGCGCCCGTTCTTTTTCGGGAGCTTTCTTT.

This clone was observed a single time. The identical CDR3 is also encoded by other nucleotide sequences in the sample. This chain links TRBV30 with TRBJ1-2; weak D call: TRBD1 (5 bases). The germline V and J ends were trimmed by 0 bases and 2 bases, with 7 bases remaining between them. CDR1 and CDR2 (germline): GTSNPN, SVGIG (reference sequence). This CDR3 has 13 amino acids. CDR3 nucleotide sequence: TGTGCCTGGAGTGTAAGGGGCAACTATGGCTACACCTTC. Translation: CAWSVRGNYGYTF.

This clone was counted a single time. V usage is TRBV19 and J usage is TRBJ2-5; 9 bases match TRBD1. V lost 6 bases and J lost 2; bases outside the gene matches: 1. The germline CDR1 and CDR2 sequences are LNHDA and SQIVND (reference sequence). The CDR3 sequence is 13 residues long. The CDR3, as DNA: TGTGCCAGTAGAGGGACAGGGCAAGAGACCCAGTACTTC. Translating it yields CASRGTGQETQYF.

This clone was recorded only once. The chain uses TRBV19 and TRBJ2-1; 11 bases agree with TRBD2. The CDR3 extends over 15 amino acids. From germline, CDR1 is LNHDA and CDR2 SQIVND (reference sequence). J was trimmed by 16 bases and V by 5 bases; bases with no gene match: 16. CDR3 DNA sequence: TGTGCCAGTAGTCCGACCGGGACTAGCGGTAGTACGATCTTCTTC. It yields the protein CASSPTGTSGSTIFF.

The chain links TRBV6-1 to TRBJ1-5; no reliable D call. Germline V CDR1 and CDR2: MNHNS, SASEGT. V was pared by 3 bases and J by 2 bases, with 5 bases between. The CDR3 is 13 residues long. The CDR3 bases are TGTGCCAGCAGTGATTCTCGCAATCAGCCCCAGCATTTT. This codes for CASSDSRNQPQHF.

The chain joins TRBV10-3 to TRBJ2-5; D may be TRBD1 or TRBD2 (5 bases each). V was clipped by 4 bases and J by 2 bases, with 11 bases between them. Germline V gives CDR1 ENHRY, CDR2 SYGVKD. This CDR3 contains 14 residues. The CDR3, as DNA: TGTGCCATCAGTGCGGGGCAAATTCAAGAGACCCAGTACTTC. This codes for CAISAGQIQETQYF.

The rearrangement uses TRBV4-1 and TRBJ1-4; D is possibly TRBD1 (5 bases). CDR3 length: 16 residues. Trimming shortened V by 1 base and J by 4 bases, and 13 bases separated the two germline ends. Germline values: CDR1 MGHRA, CDR2 YSYEKL. In DNA form, the CDR3 reads TGCGCCAGCAGCCAAGCAAGGGCAGGGCTTAATGAAAAACTGTTTTTT. It specifies CASSQARAGLNEKLFF.

The chain uses TRBV5-8 and TRBJ1-1; tentatively, D is TRBD1 (6 bases). This CDR3 spans 13 amino acids. The V gene's germline CDR1 is SGHTS and CDR2 YDEGEE. V lost 4 bases to trimming and J lost 3 bases, with 10 bases between them. CDR3 sequence: CASSKDSYTEAFF. DNA of the CDR3: TGTGCCAGCAGCAAGGACAGCTACACTGAAGCTTTCTTT.

The chain carries TRBV7-6 and TRBJ1-5, with D uncertain. V was shortened by 4 bases and J by 7 bases, with 11 bases between the two germline ends. The V gene's germline CDR1 is SGHVS and CDR2 FNYEAQ. The length of the CDR3 is 13 residues. CDR3 protein: CASSWRADQPQHF. In DNA, the CDR3 is TGTGCCAGCAGCTGGAGGGCAGACCAGCCCCAGCATTTT.